This entry concerns a single T cell receptor beta chain. The same CDR3 also results from other DNA sequences found in this sample. Sorted populations all exceeded 95% purity. These data originate in a study of beta chain features in type 1 diabetes. The CDR3 covers 13 residues. The V and J ends lost 1 base and 1 base respectively, with 7 bases between them. The germline V gene encodes CDR1 GTSNPN and CDR2 SVGIG (reference sequence). The sequenced template was cDNA made from the entire isolated RNA. The repertoire was sequenced with immunoSEQ multiplex PCR; TCRdb's copy has only in-frame clones and lacks some. The table has roughly 250,000 clones, around 10% seen once.

Sequencing was done on a sample of naive CD4+ T cells from blood. The J gene is TRBJ1-1, the V gene TRBV30, with D unresolved. The clonotype was recovered from a woman aged 18-35 years in good health. CDR3 amino acids: CAWSAGRNTEAFF. The CDR3, as DNA: TGTGCCTGGAGTGCAGGAAGGAACACTGAAGCTTTCTTT.